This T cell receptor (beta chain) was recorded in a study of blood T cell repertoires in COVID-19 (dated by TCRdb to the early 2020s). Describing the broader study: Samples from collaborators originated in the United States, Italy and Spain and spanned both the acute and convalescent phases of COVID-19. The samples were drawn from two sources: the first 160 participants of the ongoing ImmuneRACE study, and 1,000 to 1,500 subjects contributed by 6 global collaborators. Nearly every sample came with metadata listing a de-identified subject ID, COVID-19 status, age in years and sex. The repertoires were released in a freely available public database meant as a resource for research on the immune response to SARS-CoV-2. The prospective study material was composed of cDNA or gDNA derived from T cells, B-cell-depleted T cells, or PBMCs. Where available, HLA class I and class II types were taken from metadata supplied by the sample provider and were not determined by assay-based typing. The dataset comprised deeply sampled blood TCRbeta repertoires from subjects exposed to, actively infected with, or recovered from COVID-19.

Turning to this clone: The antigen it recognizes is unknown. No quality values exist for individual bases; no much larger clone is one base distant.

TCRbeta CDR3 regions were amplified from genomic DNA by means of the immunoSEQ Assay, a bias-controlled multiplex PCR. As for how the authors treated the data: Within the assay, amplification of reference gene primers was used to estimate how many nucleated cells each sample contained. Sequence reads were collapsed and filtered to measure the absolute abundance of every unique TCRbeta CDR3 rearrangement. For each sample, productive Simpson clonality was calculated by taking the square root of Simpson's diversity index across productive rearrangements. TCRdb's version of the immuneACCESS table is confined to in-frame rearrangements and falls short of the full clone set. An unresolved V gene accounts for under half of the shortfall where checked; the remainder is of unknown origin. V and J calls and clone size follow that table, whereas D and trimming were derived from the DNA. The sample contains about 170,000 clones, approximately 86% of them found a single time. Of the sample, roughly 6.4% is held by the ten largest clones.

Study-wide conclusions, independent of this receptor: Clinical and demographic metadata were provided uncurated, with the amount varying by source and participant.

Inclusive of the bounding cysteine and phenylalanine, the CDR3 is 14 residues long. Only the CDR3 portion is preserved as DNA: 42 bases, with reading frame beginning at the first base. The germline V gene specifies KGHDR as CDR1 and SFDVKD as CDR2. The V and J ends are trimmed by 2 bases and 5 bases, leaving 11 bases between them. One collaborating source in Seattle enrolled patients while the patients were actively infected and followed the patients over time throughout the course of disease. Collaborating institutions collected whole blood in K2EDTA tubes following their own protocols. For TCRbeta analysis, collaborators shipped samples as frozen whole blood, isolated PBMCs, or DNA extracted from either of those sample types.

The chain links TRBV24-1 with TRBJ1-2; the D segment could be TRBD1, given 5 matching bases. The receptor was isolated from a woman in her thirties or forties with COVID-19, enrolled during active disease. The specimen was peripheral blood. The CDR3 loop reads CATSDSGRAYGYTF. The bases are TGTGCCACCAGTGATTCGGGCAGGGCGTATGGCTACACCTTC.